These 7 T cell receptor beta chains came from one sample sequenced in a study of identical twins. TCRdb re-derived calls from the 5' RACE reads in MiXCR, one entry per CDR3 protein. The sample records about 240,000 distinct CDR3 sequences, 6% to 8.5% being singletons. The sample was also linked to a second study, of yellow fever vaccine responses in identical twins.

Source material: CD8+ T cells sorted from blood. The receptors were sampled from a woman aged 18 to 35 in good health.

As concerns this clonotype: The DNA is left out, because the CDR3 cannot be placed on it with certainty; the CDR3 is given as TCRdb lists it. The J gene is TRBJ2-2, the V gene TRBV27; the table gives TRBD1 as D, unverified against the DNA. The CDR3 is 14 residues long, counting both termini. Germline CDR1 and CDR2: MNHEY and SMNVEV (reference sequence). The CDR3 sequence is CASTPNGAPGSCFF.

There are a few counts of this clonotype. The rearrangement uses TRBV9 and TRBJ2-7; the match to TRBD1 covers 8 bases. CDR3 length: 16 amino acids. From germline, CDR1 is SGDLS and CDR2 YYNGEE. V was pared by 0 bases and J by 7 bases, with 12 bases of the junction left unmatched. CDR3 nucleotides: TGTGCCAGCAGCGTAGGATCGACAGGGGCAGTGGGGGAGCAGTACTTC. Encoded protein: CASSVGSTGAVGEQYF.

The gene calls are TRBV27 and TRBJ2-7; TRBD2 agrees at 11 bases. The V gene end was trimmed by 6 bases and the J gene end by 2 bases; junction bases not matched to a gene: 9. The CDR3 has 16 residues. Germline CDR1 reads MNHEY; CDR2 reads SMNVEV (reference sequence). This CDR3 reads CASSPDILAGAYEQYF. The CDR3 bases are TGTGCCAGCAGCCCAGATATACTAGCGGGAGCCTACGAGCAGTACTTC.

The genes are TRBV7-9 and TRBJ2-5, with D perhaps matching TRBD1 or TRBD2 (5 bases each). This CDR3 is 13 amino acids long. Germline loops: CDR1 SEHNR, CDR2 FQNEAQ (reference sequence). The V gene lost 5 bases and the J gene lost 5 bases, with 12 bases spanning the gap. In DNA, the CDR3 is TGTGCCAGCAGCCAAGGGACCAGGGAGACCCAGTACTTC. It is translated as CASSQGTRETQYF.

The chain links TRBV13 to TRBJ2-5; D is undetermined. V was cut by 1 base and J by 5 bases, with 11 bases left in between. CDR1 and CDR2 from the germline V gene are PRHDT and FYEKMQ (reference sequence). The CDR3 sequence is 14 residues long. The CDR3 protein is CASSLETTRETQYF. CDR3 DNA: TGTGCCAGCAGCTTAGAAACCACCCGGGAGACCCAGTACTTC. Using reference TRBV13 and TRBJ2-5 for the parts outside the CDR3, the full variable domain is AAGVIQSPRHLIKEKRETATLKCYPIPRHDTVYWYQQGPGQDPQFLISFYEKMQSDKGSIPDRFSAQQFSDYHSELNMSSLELGDSALYFCASSLETTRETQYFGPGTRLLVL.

The V and J genes are TRBV6-5 and TRBJ2-2; TRBD1 agrees at 7 bases. V gave up 2 bases and J gave up 4 bases; unmatched junction bases: 1. In germline, CDR1 is MNHEY, CDR2 SVGAGI. This CDR3 comprises 14 residues. CDR3 in DNA: TGTGCCAGCAGTTACACAGGGGCCACCGGGGAGCTGTTTTTT. This sequence encodes CASSYTGATGELFF.

In this sample, this clonotype turned up a few times. CDR3 nucleotides: TGTGCCAGCGTAAAGGGCCCCATACTAGGCCTGAGGGATACGCAGTATTTT. Its protein is CASVKGPILGLRDTQYF. This sequence joins TRBV27 and TRBJ2-3, with D maybe TRBD2 (5 bases). Trimming stripped 8 bases from V and 6 bases from J, with 27 bases between. Germline CDR1 is MNHEY and CDR2 is SMNVEV (reference sequence). The CDR3 has 17 residues.